These 21 T cell receptor beta chains originate from one sample sequenced in a study of graft-versus-host responses after intestinal transplantation. Assay: immunoSEQ multiplex PCR; the TCRdb copy retains only in-frame clones and omits some. The sample lists about 5,100 clones, around 71% seen once, with 35% to 45% in the top ten. Sequences were derived from PBMCs, sampled 300 to 340 days after intestinal transplant. These receptors originate from a human patient who received an intestinal transplant, so some T cells may come from the graft donor.

This clone has a handful of counts. The CDR3 region has the DNA TGTGCCAGCAGCTCAGAGAGAGCGGGGTTGACAGATACGCAGTATTTT. Amino acid sequence: CASSSERAGLTDTQYF. V is TRBV7-8 and J is TRBJ2-3; 7 bases match TRBD2. CDR3 length equals 16 residues. After removal of 4 bases from V and 3 bases from J, the junction contained 10 bases not matched to a gene. Germline V lookup: CDR1 SGHVS, CDR2 FQNEAQ. The full variable domain, rest sourced from reference TRBV7-8 and TRBJ2-3, is GAGVSQSPRYKVAKRGQDVALRCDPISGHVSLFWYQQALGQGPEFLTYFQNEAQLDKSGLPSDRFFAERPEGSVSTLKIQRTQQEDSAVYLCASSSERAGLTDTQYFGPGTRLTVL.

A note on this clone: The junction departs from germline at one end; a sequencing error may be responsible. The gene calls are TRBV11-2 and TRBJ2-3; D may match TRBD1 or TRBD2 (7 bases each). Germline V gene data show CDR1 as SGHAT and CDR2 as FQNNGV. This CDR3 comprises 15 residues. The CDR3 loop reads CASSQDDREGDTQYF. CDR3 coding DNA: TGCGCCAGCAGCCAGGATGACAGGGAGGGGGATACGCAGTATTTT.

The chain uses TRBV29-1 and TRBJ1-1; D gene uncertain. This CDR3 contains 11 residues. The ends were cut back, 6 bases at V and 1 base at J, with 6 bases in the middle. Per the germline V gene, CDR1 is SQVTM and CDR2 is ANQGSEA. CDR3 nucleotides: TGCAGCGTCCGACGGAACACTGAAGCTTTCTTT. This gives the protein CSVRRNTEAFF.

Only a few counts were recorded for this clone. The gene calls are TRBV7-4 and TRBJ1-4, with TRBD1 as a possible D gene (5 bases). The CDR3 runs 17 residues. In germline, CDR1 is SGHVT, CDR2 SQSDAQ. Trimming left V 5 bases short and J 3 bases short, with 19 bases between. Written as DNA, the CDR3 is TGTGCCAGCAGCCTCCTGGGGTTGGGGCCGGCTAATGAAAAACTGTTTTTT. Protein: CASSLLGLGPANEKLFF.

This clone was counted a few times. The rearrangement joins TRBV19 to TRBJ2-5; no clear D. Trimming pared 5 bases from V and 1 base from J, leaving 5 bases between. Germline V gene data show CDR1 as LNHDA and CDR2 as SQIVND (reference sequence). The CDR3 totals 12 residues. The CDR3 protein is CASSGPQETQYF. DNA of the CDR3: TGTGCCAGTAGTGGACCCCAAGAGACCCAGTACTTC.

The chain couples TRBV7-6 to TRBJ1-1, with D hard to call. CDR1 and CDR2 from the germline V gene are SGHVS and FNYEAQ. V was cut by 1 base and J by 1 base, with 7 bases left in between. The CDR3 is made up of 14 amino acids. Here the CDR3 reads CASSLGRGNTEAFF. The CDR3 nucleotides read TGTGCCAGCAGCTTAGGTCGGGGGAACACTGAAGCTTTCTTT.

The J gene is TRBJ2-7, the V gene TRBV21-1; the table's D call, TRBD2, was not checked against the DNA. TRBV21-1 is a pseudogene. The CDR3 spans 15 residues. The CDR3 sequence: CASSSRERRTIEQYF. CDR3 nucleotides: TGTGCCAGCAGCTCCCGGGAGAGAAGGACGATCGAGCAGTACTTC.

The rearrangement links TRBV18 to TRBJ2-1; 11 nucleotides match TRBD2. The CDR3 length is 16 residues. J lost 7 bases, V lost 2 bases, and 7 bases had no gene match. Germline-derived CDR1 and CDR2 are KGHSH and LQKENI. The CDR3 sequence: CASSPFSGGAKNEQFF. In nucleotides, the CDR3 is TGTGCCAGCTCACCATTTAGCGGGGGGGCGAAGAATGAGCAGTTCTTC.

The genes are TRBV2 and TRBJ1-2, with D tentatively TRBD1 (5 bases). Trimming left V 3 bases short and J 8 bases short, with 16 bases between. Per germline, CDR1 SNHLY and CDR2 FYNNEI. CDR3 length: 14 residues. The CDR3 DNA sequence: TGTGCCAGCAGTGACCGTCGCCAGGGAGGAGGCTACACCTTC. It yields the protein CASSDRRQGGGYTF.

The chain joins TRBV18 to TRBJ1-2; tentatively, D is TRBD1 (5 bases). The CDR3 loop spans 13 amino acids. Per germline, CDR1 KGHSH and CDR2 LQKENI. The V and J ends lost 6 bases and 6 bases respectively, with 14 bases between them. CDR3 DNA: TGTGCCAGCTCGCCCGGGGGGGTAAATGGCTACACCTTC. Residues: CASSPGGVNGYTF.

J is TRBJ1-2 and V is TRBV7-2; 8 nucleotides align to TRBD1. CDR1 and CDR2 from the germline V gene are SGHTA and FQGNSA. The CDR3 runs to 16 residues. Germline trimming cut 4 bases from V and 5 bases from J; bases unmatched to any gene: 12. DNA for the CDR3: TGTGCCAGCAGCTACTTGACCCAGGGGGCGCGTTATGGCTACACCTTC. This sequence encodes CASSYLTQGARYGYTF.

The chain has TRBV4-1 and TRBJ2-3; D perhaps matches TRBD2 (6 bases). Trimming removed 1 base at V and 0 bases at J, with 14 bases between. This CDR3 is built from 17 residues. CDR1 MGHRA and CDR2 YSYEKL come from the germline V gene. CDR3 amino acids: CASSQGPVAVSTDTQYF. The CDR3, as DNA: TGCGCCAGCAGCCAAGGTCCGGTAGCGGTAAGCACAGATACGCAGTATTTT.

The chain joins TRBV4-3 to TRBJ2-3; D is unclear. CDR3 length: 16 residues. Germline V CDR1 and CDR2: LGHNA, YSLEER. V was trimmed by 1 base and J by 2 bases, leaving 13 bases between them. CDR3 bases: TGCGCCAGCAGCCAAGGAGACGGGCAGATCACAGATACGCAGTATTTT. Translation: CASSQGDGQITDTQYF.

V usage is TRBV28 and J usage is TRBJ1-2; 7 bases map to TRBD1. CDR1 and CDR2 (germline): MDHEN, SYDVKM. Trimming took 5 bases from V and 1 from J; bases not matched to a gene: 7. The CDR3 sequence is 15 residues long. The CDR3 loop is CASSNWDSFNYGYTF. In DNA, the CDR3 is TGTGCCAGCAGTAACTGGGACAGTTTTAACTATGGCTACACCTTC.

This clone was picked up a small number of times. The V call is TRBV25-1, the J call TRBJ2-7; D unresolved. V shed 5 bases and J shed 4 bases, with 24 bases lying between them. The CDR3 runs to 17 residues. Looked up from germline, CDR1 is MGHDK and CDR2 is SYGVNS. The CDR3 loop is CASSPTESGGGYYEQYF. CDR3 in DNA: TGTGCCAGCAGTCCGACGGAGTCTGGTGGTGGTTATTACGAGCAGTACTTC.

This clone has only one observation. The gene calls are TRBV7-2 and TRBJ1-4; D is possibly TRBD1 (6 bases). Germline V gene sequence: CDR1 SGHTA, CDR2 FQGNSA. V was clipped by 3 bases and J by 2 bases, with 10 bases between them. The CDR3 is 15 amino acids. For the CDR3, the DNA is TGTGCCAGCAGCTTTTTGAGGGGGACTAATGAAAAACTGTTTTTT. Protein product: CASSFLRGTNEKLFF.

V usage is TRBV19 and J usage is TRBJ2-2; TRBD1 matches at 11 bases. J gave up 9 bases and V 0 bases, and 6 bases lay outside the gene matches. The CDR3 loop spans 16 amino acids. Germline V gene lookup returns CDR1 LNHDA and CDR2 SQIVND (reference sequence). CDR3 nucleotide sequence: TGTGCCAGTAGTATAGATCTTAGGACAGGGGGCCGGGAGCTGTTTTTT. It codes for CASSIDLRTGGRELFF.

CDR3 protein: CASSLGSIHNEKLFF. The CDR3 region has the DNA TGTGCCAGCAGTCTGGGGTCCATTCATAATGAAAAACTGTTTTTT. The gene calls are TRBV7-9 and TRBJ1-4; D call uncertain. The V gene lost 6 bases and the J gene lost 4 bases, with 15 bases spanning the gap. The CDR3 is made up of 15 amino acids. Germline V gene sequence: CDR1 SEHNR, CDR2 FQNEAQ (reference sequence).

This chain links TRBV18 with TRBJ2-5; D may be TRBD1 (6 bases). Germline assignment: CDR1 KGHSH and CDR2 LQKENI. V lost 0 bases and J 5 bases, leaving 10 bases between the germline ends. The CDR3 runs to 14 residues. CDR3 nucleotide sequence: TGTGCCAGCTCACCACCAACAGGGTTGGAGACCCAGTACTTC. Translation gives CASSPPTGLETQYF.

The chain employs TRBV19 and TRBJ2-6; TRBD1 aligns across 8 bases. The V and J ends lost 8 bases and 0 bases, in that order; junction bases with no gene match: 3. The V gene's germline CDR1 is LNHDA and CDR2 SQIVND (reference sequence). This CDR3 is 15 amino acids long. CDR3 loop: CASGQGISGANVLTF. As DNA, the CDR3 is TGTGCCAGTGGACAGGGAATCTCTGGGGCCAACGTCCTGACTTTC.

V gene TRBV2 combines with J gene TRBJ1-1; a possible D gene is TRBD1 (5 bases). Germline V CDR1 and CDR2: SNHLY, FYNNEI. The CDR3 spans 16 residues. Between the trimmed V and J ends, which lost 2 bases and 0 bases, there was a span of 13 bases. The CDR3 DNA is TGTGCCAGCAGTGAAACCCCTGGGACTCTGAACACTGAAGCTTTCTTT. Residues: CASSETPGTLNTEAFF. Drawing the rest from reference TRBV2 and TRBJ1-1, the complete variable domain is EPEVTQTPSHQVTQMGQEVILRCVPISNHLYFYWYRQILGQKVEFLVSFYNNEISEKSEIFDDQFSVERPDGSNFTLKIRSTKLEDSAMYFCASSETPGTLNTEAFFGQGTRLTVV.